The next 17 T cell receptor beta chains were all read from a single sample in a study of shared clonotypes between healthy human individuals. Produced via immunoSEQ multiplex PCR; TCRdb's table is partial and in-frame only. The table records approximately 1.9 million clones, roughly 95% of them present only once. CD45RO-negative cells were positively selected for CCR7, leaving out terminally differentiated effector memory CD45RA+ cells. Material for sequencing was naive CD8+ T cells from PBMCs. The receptors were gathered from a man in his late teens or twenties in good health. Some clones in this sample may be carry-over from other donors' samples.

In the case of this clone: This may be a read error: a much more frequent sequence differs by one nucleotide. V and J are TRBV5-1 and TRBJ2-7, with D maybe TRBD1 (6 bases). The V end lost 4 bases, the J end lost 3 bases, and 8 bases lay between the germline ends. The CDR3 has 12 residues. Germline V gives CDR1 SGHRS, CDR2 YFSETQ. Here the CDR3 reads CASSVDSYEQYF. CDR3 nucleotide sequence: TGCGCCAGCAGCGTGGACAGCTACGAGCAGTACTTC.

The chain recombines TRBV7-2 with TRBJ2-5; D is uncertain. This CDR3 is built from 16 residues. Germline assignment: CDR1 SGHTA and CDR2 FQGNSA. V dropped 3 bases and J dropped 5 bases, with 19 bases sitting between them. CDR3 sequence: CASSFDGRFYFETQYF. The CDR3 DNA follows: TGTGCCAGCAGCTTTGATGGCCGATTTTATTTCGAGACCCAGTACTTC.

The rearrangement links TRBV10-1 to TRBJ2-7; 9 positions agree with TRBD2. Germline assignment: CDR1 WNHNN and CDR2 SYGVQD (reference sequence). The CDR3 totals 16 residues. The ends lost 2 bases at V and 1 base at J; junction bases unmatched: 6. CDR3 protein: CASSEITSGPSYEQYF. The CDR3 region has the DNA TGCGCCAGCAGTGAGATCACTAGCGGGCCTTCCTACGAGCAGTACTTC.

V is TRBV5-8 and J is TRBJ2-7; 8 bases are shared with TRBD1. J lost 4 bases, V lost 3 bases, and 6 bases had no gene match. From germline, CDR1 is SGHTS and CDR2 YDEGEE. There are 14 residues in the CDR3. CDR3 protein: CASSSRGRKYEQYF. As DNA, the CDR3 is TGTGCCAGCAGCTCCAGGGGGCGTAAGTACGAGCAGTACTTC.

This clone was seen a single time. The chain is built from TRBV28 and TRBJ2-1; 7 nucleotides agree with TRBD1. J was trimmed by 3 bases and V by 5 bases; bases with no gene match: 7. From germline, CDR1 is MDHEN and CDR2 SYDVKM. The CDR3 spans 15 residues. CDR3 in DNA: TGTGCCAGCAGTCGACAGGGTGCCTTCTACAATGAGCAGTTCTTC. As protein: CASSRQGAFYNEQFF.

The V call is TRBV5-1, the J call TRBJ1-2; D might be TRBD1 (6 bases). The CDR3 contains 15 residues. Trimming cost V 4 bases and J 0 bases, with 13 bases left between them. Germline loops: CDR1 SGHRS, CDR2 YFSETQ. In DNA form, the CDR3 reads TGCGCCAGCAGCCCTTGGACAGCAGCTAACTATGGCTACACCTTC. This encodes CASSPWTAANYGYTF.

This clone appeared a single time. The genes are TRBV30 and TRBJ2-1; 10 bases are a match to TRBD2. V dropped 5 bases and J dropped 0; count of bases not matched to a gene: 7. The CDR3 length is 16 residues. CDR1 and CDR2 from the germline V gene are GTSNPN and SVGIG (reference sequence). CDR3 in amino acids: CAWDPSGGGSYNEQFF. The CDR3 DNA reads TGTGCCTGGGACCCTAGCGGGGGAGGCTCCTACAATGAGCAGTTCTTC.

CDR3 protein: CASSLAKGRGPSGNTIYF. CDR3 bases: TGTGCCAGCAGTTTGGCCAAGGGGAGGGGGCCCTCTGGAAACACCATATATTTT. The chain has TRBV27 and TRBJ1-3; 7 positions agree with TRBD1. V dropped 3 bases and J dropped 0; count of bases not matched to a gene: 11. The CDR3 consists of 18 residues. Germline CDR1 MNHEY, CDR2 SMNVEV (reference sequence).

The rearrangement links TRBV28 to TRBJ2-5, with D possibly TRBD2 on 6 matching bases. V was shortened by 2 bases and J by 4 bases, with 20 bases between the two germline ends. CDR1 MDHEN and CDR2 SYDVKM come from the germline V gene. This CDR3 comprises 17 residues. Here the CDR3 reads CASSLPSGGGNPETQYF. The CDR3 DNA reads as TGTGCCAGCAGTTTACCCTCTGGAGGAGGGAACCCAGAGACCCAGTACTTC.

The V gene is TRBV7-6, the J gene TRBJ2-2, with 11 bases lining up with TRBD2. V lost 4 bases to trimming and J lost 5 bases; unmatched junction nucleotides: 3. The germline V gene encodes CDR1 SGHVS and CDR2 FNYEAQ. The CDR3 contains 15 residues. The DNA of the CDR3 is TGTGCCAGCAGCTCATTAGCGGGAGGGACCGGGGAGCTGTTTTTT. Its protein is CASSSLAGGTGELFF.

The V and J genes are TRBV7-3 and TRBJ2-2; tentatively, D is TRBD1 (6 bases). From germline, CDR1 is SGHTA and CDR2 FQGTGA. V was cut by 0 bases and J by 7 bases, with 12 bases left in between. CDR3 length equals 15 residues. CDR3: CASSLTLTGGGELFF. The CDR3 coding sequence is TGTGCCAGCAGCTTAACCCTGACAGGCGGCGGGGAGCTGTTTTTT.

This chain links TRBV25-1 with TRBJ1-1; the match to TRBD1 covers 7 bases. The V gene's germline CDR1 is MGHDK and CDR2 SYGVNS. V lost 6 bases to trimming and J lost 4 bases; unmatched junction nucleotides: 8. This CDR3 spans 14 amino acids. The CDR3 DNA reads as TGTGCCAGCAGCTTAGGGGGCCCGCGCACTGAAGCTTTCTTT. It yields the protein CASSLGGPRTEAFF.

About this clone: Different DNA sequences within this sample yield the same CDR3. The chain joins TRBV9 to TRBJ2-7; D might be TRBD2 (6 bases). V gave up 0 bases and J gave up 3 bases, with 10 bases separating them. The CDR3 covers 14 residues. Looked up from germline, CDR1 is SGDLS and CDR2 is YYNGEE. The CDR3 DNA reads as TGTGCCAGCAGCGTAGGGGGAGGAGGCTACGAGCAGTACTTC. Residues: CASSVGGGGYEQYF.

The rearrangement uses TRBV2 and TRBJ1-5; D is possibly TRBD1 (5 bases). CDR1 is SNHLY, CDR2 FYNNEI, per germline. Trimming shortened V by 3 bases and J by 5 bases, and 20 bases separated the two germline ends. CDR3 length: 17 residues. This chain's CDR3 is CASSDGQGDVLDQPQHF. The CDR3 bases are TGTGCCAGCAGTGATGGGCAGGGCGACGTTCTGGATCAGCCCCAGCATTTT.

This chain uses TRBV29-1 with TRBJ2-2; D not resolved. Germline CDR1 SQVTM, CDR2 ANQGSEA. The CDR3 totals 15 residues. Trimming took off 1 base at V and 0 bases at J, with 9 bases between the two ends. For the CDR3, the DNA is TGCAGCGTTGAAGGGTTGGCGGCGAACACCGGGGAGCTGTTTTTT. This translates into CSVEGLAANTGELFF.

This clone was found once. V gene TRBV4-3 combines with J gene TRBJ2-1; D not certain. The CDR3 length is 16 residues. Trimming took 1 base from V and 5 from J, leaving 15 bases between them. Germline assignment: CDR1 LGHNA and CDR2 YSLEER. The CDR3: CASSQVRRDGHNEQFF. As DNA, the CDR3 is TGCGCCAGCAGCCAAGTCCGAAGAGACGGGCACAATGAGCAGTTCTTC.

The chain uses TRBV4-1 and TRBJ1-5, with a weak D call TRBD1 (5 bases). V lost 0 bases to trimming and J lost 2 bases, with 11 bases between them. CDR1 and CDR2 (germline): MGHRA, YSYEKL. CDR3 size: 16 residues. This CDR3 is CASSQDRGIRNQPQHF. The CDR3 bases are TGCGCCAGCAGCCAAGATCGGGGGATACGCAATCAGCCCCAGCATTTT.